These 8 T cell receptor beta chains were all obtained from the same sample, sequenced in a study of OX40 agonist ivuxolimab in advanced cancers. Measured with immunoSEQ multiplex PCR; TCRdb has only the in-frame clones, and not every one. The sample has over 50,000 clones; 70% to 85% are singletons. The sample consisted of CD4+ or CD8+ T cells sorted from blood, taken in a trial of the OX40 agonist ivuxolimab. The receptors originated from an adult with an advanced solid tumor such as melanoma, head and neck, liver or kidney cancer.

This clone occurred a few times. The rearrangement uses TRBV19 and TRBJ2-7; tentative D call: TRBD1 (6 bases). V was cut by 6 bases and J by 4 bases, with 19 bases left in between. CDR3 length: 15 amino acids. CDR1 and CDR2 (germline): LNHDA, SQIVND (reference sequence). This CDR3 reads CASSDAPGRGYEQYF. The CDR3 nucleotides are TGTGCCAGTAGCGACGCTCCGGGCAGGGGATACGAGCAGTACTTC. Drawing the rest from reference TRBV19 and TRBJ2-7, the complete variable domain is DGGITQSPKYLFRKEGQNVTLSCEQNLNHDAMYWYRQDPGQGLRLIYYSQIVNDFQKGDIAEGYSVSREKKESFPLTVTSAQKNPTAFYLCASSDAPGRGYEQYFGPGTRLTVT.

This clone was seen only once. CDR3 protein: CASSPRGGRETQYF. The CDR3 DNA is TGTGCCAGTAGCCCTCGGGGAGGCAGGGAGACCCAGTACTTC. The chain employs TRBV19 and TRBJ2-5, with D maybe TRBD2 (6 bases). CDR3 size: 14 residues. The V gene's germline CDR1 is LNHDA and CDR2 SQIVND (reference sequence). V lost 6 bases and J lost 5, with 16 bases in between.

The chain is built from TRBV6-5 and TRBJ2-7, with TRBD1 identical over 11 bases. The CDR3 sequence is 15 residues long. Trimming at V came to 2 bases and at J to 5 bases, leaving 5 bases not matched to a gene. Germline CDR1 reads MNHEY; CDR2 reads SVGAGI. Here the CDR3 reads CASSYVDRGLHEQYF. The CDR3 bases are TGTGCCAGCAGTTACGTGGACAGGGGGCTCCACGAGCAGTACTTC.

The CDR3 DNA is TGCGCCAGCAGATCGACAGTTTTCTACGAGCAGTACTTC. This translates into CASRSTVFYEQYF. The rearrangement links TRBV10-2 to TRBJ2-7, with D maybe TRBD1 (5 bases). The CDR3 sequence is 13 residues long. Germline CDR1 reads WSHSY; CDR2 reads SAAADI. V lost 6 bases and J 3 bases, leaving 12 bases between the germline ends.

This clone appeared a single time. The chain recombines TRBV6-1 with TRBJ2-1, with TRBD2 matching 7 bases. With 2 bases clipped from V and 4 bases from J, the junction kept 11 bases outside the gene matches. Germline loops: CDR1 MNHNS, CDR2 SASEGT. This CDR3 has 17 residues. CDR3 amino acids: CASSERVGAGDYNEQFF. The DNA for the CDR3 is TGTGCCAGCAGTGAAAGGGTTGGGGCGGGGGATTACAATGAGCAGTTCTTC.

The chain is built from TRBV10-3 and TRBJ1-6; D ambiguous. Germline CDR1 is ENHRY and CDR2 is SYGVKD. V shed 7 bases and J shed 5 bases, with 15 bases lying between them. The CDR3 covers 15 residues. This CDR3 is CAINSGRADNSPLHF. The DNA of the CDR3 is TGTGCCATCAATTCCGGACGTGCGGATAATTCACCCCTCCACTTT.

This clone was counted between two and nine times. The V and J genes are TRBV27 and TRBJ2-7; unclear D gene. Per the germline V gene, CDR1 is MNHEY and CDR2 is SMNVEV (reference sequence). V dropped 6 bases and J dropped 3 bases, with 12 bases sitting between them. The length of the CDR3 is 13 residues. The CDR3 here is CASRLDGSYEQYF. The CDR3 DNA reads as TGTGCCAGCAGACTGGACGGTAGCTACGAGCAGTACTTC.

This rearrangement joins TRBV6-4 to TRBJ2-1; D gene uncertain. Germline lookup yields CDR1 MRHNA and CDR2 SNTAGT. The length of the CDR3 is 14 residues. CDR3 in amino acids: CVPPHLPSGNEQFF. The CDR3 coding sequence is TGTGTCCCCCCCCATTTACCTTCGGGCAATGAGCAGTTCTTC.